This is a list of T cell receptor beta chains from one sample in a study of T cell responses to AZD1222 COVID-19 vaccine. The assay was immunoSEQ multiplex PCR, and TCRdb's table has in-frame clones only and misses some. This table holds 150,000 or so clones, around nine tenths found once. Source: peripheral blood, taken on day 0 of AZD1222 vaccination. These receptor sequences come from an adult in good health. Each CDR3 is given with its conserved first and last residue. A D gene is named only where the DNA matches it firmly. The listing skips clone size in some rows; elsewhere it reads once, few, many or a size class.

v_gene,j_gene,d_gene,abundance,CDR3nt,CDR3aa
TRBV9,TRBJ2-1,TRBD2,.,TGTGCCAGCAGCGCTCATCCGGGACTAGCAGGGTACAATGAGCAGTTCTTC,CASSAHPGLAGYNEQFF
TRBV11-2,TRBJ1-5,.,once,TGTGCCAGCAGCGCCGGGCCGTATCAGCCCCAGCATTTT,CASSAGPYQPQHF
TRBV2,TRBJ1-2,.,.,TGTGCCAGCAGTGCAGGGGTCCCGTTATTAAACTATGGCTACACCTTC,CASSAGVPLLNYGYTF
TRBV30,TRBJ2-4,TRBD2,.,TGTGCCTGGAGTACCCTAGCGGGGGGCCTAGCCAAAAACATTCAGTACTTC,CAWSTLAGGLAKNIQYF
TRBV28,TRBJ1-2,.,.,TGTGCCATCCTAGCCGGGACCCGGTCTGTCTATGGCTACACCTTC,CAILAGTRSVYGYTF
TRBV5-1,TRBJ2-1,TRBD1,once,TGCGCCTTACAGGGGATAGCCTCCTACAATGAGCAGTTCTTC,CALQGIASYNEQFF
TRBV5-1,TRBJ1-2,.,.,TGCGCCAGCAGCCACGTGGACGGGACCTATGGCTACACCTTC,CASSHVDGTYGYTF
TRBV6-5,TRBJ1-2,.,.,TGTGCCAGCAGTTACTCCCGGCAGGGTTTGGGATATGGCTACACCTTC,CASSYSRQGLGYGYTF
TRBV9,TRBJ1-2,.,.,TGTGCCAGCAGCGGCGGGTCTAACTATGGCTACACCTTC,CASSGGSNYGYTF
TRBV10-3,TRBJ1-1,.,.,TGTGCCATCAGGGGACGGCAGAACACTGAAGCTTTCTTT,CAIRGRQNTEAFF
TRBV6-4,TRBJ2-7,.,.,TGTGCCAGCAATAGGCGACCACGGACGGGGTCCTACGAGCAGTACTTC,CASNRRPRTGSYEQYF
TRBV7-2,TRBJ2-2,TRBD2,.,TGTGCCAGCAGCCTATCACTAGCGGGAGGATCGAGCGGGGAGCTGTTTTTT,CASSLSLAGGSSGELFF
TRBV6-6,TRBJ1-1,.,.,TGTGCCAGCAGACCCCTGGGGAACACTGAAGCTTTCTTT,CASRPLGNTEAFF
TRBV7-8,TRBJ1-1,.,few,TGTGCCAGCAGCTTAGCCGTTTCGGGCAGAGGGACGAACACTGAAGCTTTCTTT,CASSLAVSGRGTNTEAFF
TRBV6-5,TRBJ1-1,TRBD1,.,TGTGCCAGCAGCCCGGGACAGGGTGGAACTGAAGCTTTCTTT,CASSPGQGGTEAFF
TRBV30,TRBJ2-2,.,.,TGTGCCTGGAGTGTCGAAGTAGGCACCGGGGAGCTGTTTTTT,CAWSVEVGTGELFF